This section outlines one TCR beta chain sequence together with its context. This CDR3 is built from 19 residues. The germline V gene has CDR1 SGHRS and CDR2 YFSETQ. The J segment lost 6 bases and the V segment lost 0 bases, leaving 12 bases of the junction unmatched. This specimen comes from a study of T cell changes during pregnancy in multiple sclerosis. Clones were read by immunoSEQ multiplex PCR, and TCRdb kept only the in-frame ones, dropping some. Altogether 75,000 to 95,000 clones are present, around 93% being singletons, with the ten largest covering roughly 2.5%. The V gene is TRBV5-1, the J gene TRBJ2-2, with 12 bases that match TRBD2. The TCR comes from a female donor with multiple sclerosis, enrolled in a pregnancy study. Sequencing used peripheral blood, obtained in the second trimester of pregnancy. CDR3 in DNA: TGCGCCAGCAGCTTGGATTCCCTAGCGGGGGGGCCAAGGTCCGGGGAGCTGTTTTTT. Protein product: CASSLDSLAGGPRSGELFF.